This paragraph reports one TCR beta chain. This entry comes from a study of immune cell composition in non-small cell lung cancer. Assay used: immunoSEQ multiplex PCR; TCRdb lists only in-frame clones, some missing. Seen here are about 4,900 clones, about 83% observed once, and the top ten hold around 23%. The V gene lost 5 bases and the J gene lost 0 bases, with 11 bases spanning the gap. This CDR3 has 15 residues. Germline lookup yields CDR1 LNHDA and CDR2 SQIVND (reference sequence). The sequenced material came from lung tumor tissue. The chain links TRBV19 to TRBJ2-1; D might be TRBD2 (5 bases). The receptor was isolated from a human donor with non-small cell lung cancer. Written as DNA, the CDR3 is TGTGCCAGTAGTCCATCGGGGAGCTCCTACAATGAGCAGTTCTTC. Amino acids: CASSPSGSSYNEQFF.